This TCR beta chain was captured by sequencing in a study of blood T cell repertoires in COVID-19. On the study more broadly: Sites in the United States, Italy and Spain provided acute and convalescent COVID-19 samples.

In the original analysis: Reference gene primer amplification in the assay estimated nucleated cell counts. Sequencing was performed with immunoSEQ multiplex PCR; in TCRdb, only in-frame clones are kept and a portion is missing. Clone size and the V and J calls come from that table; the DNA yielded D and trimming. This table has over 200,000 clones, about 90% appearing once. In germline, CDR1 is MDHEN, CDR2 SYDVKM. CDR3 size: 14 residues. Trimming took 4 bases from V and 8 from J; bases not matched to a gene: 8. V usage is TRBV28 and J usage is TRBJ1-2; TRBD1 aligns across 9 bases. The receptor's source is a man aged 40-49 years with active or convalescent COVID-19. The sample consisted of peripheral blood. CDR3 sequence: CASSSNRGPQGYTF. Written as DNA, the CDR3 is TGTGCCAGCAGTTCGAACAGGGGGCCCCAGGGCTACACCTTC.